The clone carrying this T cell receptor (beta chain) was seen once. These data are taken from a study of shared clonotypes between healthy human individuals. The V and J ends lost 1 base and 2 bases respectively, with 6 bases between them. This CDR3 spans 14 amino acids. Germline CDR1 SGHVS, CDR2 FQNEAQ. HIV-negative, healthy adults without recent acute infections or vaccinations were the donors. Unsorted samples used around 98 million PBMCs for genomic DNA. Sequenced by immunoSEQ multiplex PCR; TCRdb stores in-frame clones only, minus some. Here the sample spans more than 400,000 clones, over 70% being singletons.

The chain joins TRBV7-8 to TRBJ1-5; D is unclear. The sequenced sample was PBMCs. This sequence was found in a woman between 35 and 50 years old in good health. Some clones in this sample may be carry-over from other donors' samples. CDR3 DNA: TGTGCCAGCAGCTTAGTGGGAGGCAATCAGCCCCAGCATTTT. Protein: CASSLVGGNQPQHF.